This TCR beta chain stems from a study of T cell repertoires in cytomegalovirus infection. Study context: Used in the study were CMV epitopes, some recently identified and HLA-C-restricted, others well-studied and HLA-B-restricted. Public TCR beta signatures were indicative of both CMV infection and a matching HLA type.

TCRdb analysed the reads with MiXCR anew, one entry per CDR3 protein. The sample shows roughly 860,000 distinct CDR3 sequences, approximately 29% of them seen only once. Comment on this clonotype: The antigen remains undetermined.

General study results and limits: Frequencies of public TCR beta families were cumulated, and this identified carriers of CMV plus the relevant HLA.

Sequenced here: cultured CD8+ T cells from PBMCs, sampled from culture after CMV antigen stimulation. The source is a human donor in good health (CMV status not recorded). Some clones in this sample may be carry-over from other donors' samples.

For the CDR3, the DNA is TGTGCCAGCAGTCCCGGGGGACTGTACTATGGCTACACCTTC. Translated, it gives CASSPGGLYYGYTF. This chain uses TRBV12-3 or TRBV12-4 with TRBJ1-2; D may be TRBD1 (5 bases). The V and J ends lost 5 bases and 3 bases respectively, with 13 bases between them. This CDR3 is built from 14 residues.